This section outlines one TCR beta chain sequence together with its context. As yet, its antigen is unknown. This entry is derived from a study of T cells expressing NK-cell markers. On the study more broadly: Researchers got TCR beta repertoires out of sorted CD3+CD56+NKG2C+, CD3+CD56+NKG2C- and CD3+CD56-NKG2C+ T cells. General study points: HCMV specificity was not established for the expanded NKG2C+ T cell clones.

The germline V gene encodes CDR1 DFQATT and CDR2 SNEGSKA (reference sequence). The CDR3 extends over 16 amino acids. TCRdb reprocessed the 5' RACE reads, with one entry per CDR3 protein and no DNA. The listing contains about 180,000 distinct CDR3 sequences. The clonotype comes from a woman aged 18 to 75 in good health. The chain recombines TRBV20-1 with TRBJ1-5; TCRdb calls TRBD1, which cannot be checked without DNA. Material for sequencing was blood T cells: a sorted CD56 or NKG2C T cell subset, CD4+ or CD8+ T cells, or bulk PBMC T cells (not recorded which). This CDR3 is CSAREQGAQNNQPQHF.